The entry below gives a single TCR beta chain sequence along with its context. Sequencing was performed with immunoSEQ multiplex PCR; in TCRdb, only in-frame clones are kept and a portion is missing. The sample has about 140,000 clones; around 88% are singletons. The CDR3 consists of 16 residues. With 0 bases removed from V and 0 bases from J, the gap between germline ends came to 10 bases. The germline CDR1 and CDR2 sequences are SGDLS and YYNGEE. The record originates from a study of blood T cell repertoires in COVID-19. About the research overall: The analysed material was cDNA or gDNA that came from T cells, B-cell-depleted T cells, or PBMCs.

Sequences were obtained from peripheral blood. The chain links TRBV9 to TRBJ1-3, with D unresolved. The receptor was isolated from a human donor in a cohort sampled during active COVID-19. The CDR3 region has the DNA TGTGCCAGCAGCGTAGATCAGGCTGCCTCTGGAAACACCATATATTTT. As protein: CASSVDQAASGNTIYF.